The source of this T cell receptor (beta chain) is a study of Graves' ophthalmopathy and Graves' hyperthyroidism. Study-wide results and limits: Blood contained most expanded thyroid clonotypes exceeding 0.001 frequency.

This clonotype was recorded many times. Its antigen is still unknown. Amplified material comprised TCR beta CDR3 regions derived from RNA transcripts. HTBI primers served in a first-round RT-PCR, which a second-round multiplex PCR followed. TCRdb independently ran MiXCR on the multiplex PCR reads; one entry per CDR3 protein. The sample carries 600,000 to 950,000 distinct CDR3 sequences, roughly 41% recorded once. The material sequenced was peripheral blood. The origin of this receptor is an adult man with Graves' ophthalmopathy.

The CDR3: CASSFGQGGYEQYF. DNA of the CDR3: TGTGCCAGCAGCTTTGGCCAGGGCGGGTACGAGCAGTACTTC. This chain uses TRBV7-9 with TRBJ2-7, with D perhaps matching TRBD1 or TRBD2 (5 bases each). The germline V gene encodes CDR1 SEHNR and CDR2 FQNEAQ (reference sequence). V was pared by 3 bases and J by 4 bases, with 13 bases between. The CDR3 is 14 amino acids. The full variable domain, completed using reference TRBV7-9 and TRBJ2-7, is DTGVSQNPRHKITKRGQNVTFRCDPISEHNRLYWYRQTLGQGPEFLTYFQNEAQLEKSRLLSDRFSAERPKGSFSTLEIQRTEQGDSAMYLCASSFGQGGYEQYFGPGTRLTVT.